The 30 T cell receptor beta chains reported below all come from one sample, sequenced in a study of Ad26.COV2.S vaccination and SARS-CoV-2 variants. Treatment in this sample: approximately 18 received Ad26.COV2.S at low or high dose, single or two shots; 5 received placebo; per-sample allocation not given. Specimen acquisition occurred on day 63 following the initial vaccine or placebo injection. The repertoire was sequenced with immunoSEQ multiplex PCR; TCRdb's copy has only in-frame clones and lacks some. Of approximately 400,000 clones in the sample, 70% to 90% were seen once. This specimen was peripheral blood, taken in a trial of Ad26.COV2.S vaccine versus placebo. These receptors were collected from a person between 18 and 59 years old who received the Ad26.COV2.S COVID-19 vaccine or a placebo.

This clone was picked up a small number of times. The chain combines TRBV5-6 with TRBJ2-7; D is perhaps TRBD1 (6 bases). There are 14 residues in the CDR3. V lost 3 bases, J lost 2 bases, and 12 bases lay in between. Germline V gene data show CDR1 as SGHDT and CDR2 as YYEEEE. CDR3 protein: CASSSRDIAYEQYF. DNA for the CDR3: TGTGCCAGCAGCTCCCGGGACATTGCCTACGAGCAGTACTTC.

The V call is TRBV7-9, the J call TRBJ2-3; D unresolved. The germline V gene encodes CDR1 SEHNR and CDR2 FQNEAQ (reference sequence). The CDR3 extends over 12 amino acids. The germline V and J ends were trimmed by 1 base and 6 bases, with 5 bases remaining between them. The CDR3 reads CASSLEWDTQYF. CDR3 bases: TGTGCCAGCAGCTTAGAGTGGGATACGCAGTATTTT.

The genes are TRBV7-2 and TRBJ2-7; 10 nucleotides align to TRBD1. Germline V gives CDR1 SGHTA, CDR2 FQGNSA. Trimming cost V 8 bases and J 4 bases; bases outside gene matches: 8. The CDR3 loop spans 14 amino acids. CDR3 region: CASLSDRGRYEQYF. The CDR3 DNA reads TGTGCCAGCCTTTCCGACAGGGGGCGATACGAGCAGTACTTC.

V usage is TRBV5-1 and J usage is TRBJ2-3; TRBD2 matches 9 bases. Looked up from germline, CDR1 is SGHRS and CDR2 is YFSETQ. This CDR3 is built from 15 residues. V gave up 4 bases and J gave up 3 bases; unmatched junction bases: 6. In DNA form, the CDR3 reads TGCGCCAGCAGCGAGGGGACTAGCTTGACAGATACGCAGTATTTT. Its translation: CASSEGTSLTDTQYF.

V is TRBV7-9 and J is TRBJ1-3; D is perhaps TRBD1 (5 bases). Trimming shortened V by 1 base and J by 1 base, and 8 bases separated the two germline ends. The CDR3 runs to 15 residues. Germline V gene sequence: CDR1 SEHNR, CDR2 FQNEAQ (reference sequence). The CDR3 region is CASSLGRESGNTIYF. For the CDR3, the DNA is TGTGCCAGCAGCTTAGGCAGGGAGTCTGGAAACACCATATATTTT.

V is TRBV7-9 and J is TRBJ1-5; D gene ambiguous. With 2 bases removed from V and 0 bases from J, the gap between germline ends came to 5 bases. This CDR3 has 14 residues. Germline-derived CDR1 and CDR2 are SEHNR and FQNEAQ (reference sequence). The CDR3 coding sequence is TGTGCCAGCAGCTTATTCGGTAGCAATCAGCCCCAGCATTTT. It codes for CASSLFGSNQPQHF.

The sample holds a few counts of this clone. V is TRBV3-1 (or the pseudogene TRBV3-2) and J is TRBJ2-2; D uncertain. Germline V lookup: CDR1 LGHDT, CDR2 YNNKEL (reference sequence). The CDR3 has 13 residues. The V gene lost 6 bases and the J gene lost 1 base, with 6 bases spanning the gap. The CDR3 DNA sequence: TGTGCCAGCAGTTTTCTGAACACCGGGGAGCTGTTTTTT. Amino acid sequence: CASSFLNTGELFF.

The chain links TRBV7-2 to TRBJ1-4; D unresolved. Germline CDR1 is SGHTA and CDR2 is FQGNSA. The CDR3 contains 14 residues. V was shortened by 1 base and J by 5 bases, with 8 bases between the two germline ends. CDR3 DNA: TGTGCCAGCAGCTTAGGGGTCAACAATGAAAAACTGTTTTTT. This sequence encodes CASSLGVNNEKLFF.

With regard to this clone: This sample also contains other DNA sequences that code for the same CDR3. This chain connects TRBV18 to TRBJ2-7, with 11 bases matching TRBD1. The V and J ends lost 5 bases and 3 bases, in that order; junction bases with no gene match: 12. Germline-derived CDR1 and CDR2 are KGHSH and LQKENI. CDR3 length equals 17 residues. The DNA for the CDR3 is TGTGCCAGCTCAACTGTTCCGGGACAGGGGGTCGTCTACGAGCAGTACTTC. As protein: CASSTVPGQGVVYEQYF.

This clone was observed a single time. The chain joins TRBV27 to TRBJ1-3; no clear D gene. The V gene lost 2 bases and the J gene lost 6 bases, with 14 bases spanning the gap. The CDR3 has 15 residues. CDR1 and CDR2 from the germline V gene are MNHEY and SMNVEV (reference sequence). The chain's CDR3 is CASSLTKGSVNTIYF. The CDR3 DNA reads TGTGCCAGCAGTTTAACAAAGGGTTCGGTAAACACCATATATTTT.

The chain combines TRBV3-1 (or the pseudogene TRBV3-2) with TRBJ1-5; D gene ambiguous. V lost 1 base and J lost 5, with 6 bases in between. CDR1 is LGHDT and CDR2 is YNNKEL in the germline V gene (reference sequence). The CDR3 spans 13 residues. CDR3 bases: TGTGCCAGCAGCCAAGGTTCACATCAGCCCCAGCATTTT. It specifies CASSQGSHQPQHF.

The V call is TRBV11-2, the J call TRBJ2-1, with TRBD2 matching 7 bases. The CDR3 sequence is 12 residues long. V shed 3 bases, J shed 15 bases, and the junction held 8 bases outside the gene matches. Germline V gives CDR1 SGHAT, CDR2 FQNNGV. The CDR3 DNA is TGTGCCAGCAGCTTGCGGGGGTCTTCAAGGTTCTTC. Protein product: CASSLRGSSRFF.

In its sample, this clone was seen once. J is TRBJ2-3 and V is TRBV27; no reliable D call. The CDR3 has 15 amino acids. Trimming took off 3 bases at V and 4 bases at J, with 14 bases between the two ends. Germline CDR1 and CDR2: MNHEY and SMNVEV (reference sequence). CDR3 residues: CASSFLAEVPDTQYF. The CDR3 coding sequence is TGTGCCAGCAGTTTTTTGGCGGAAGTACCAGATACGCAGTATTTT.

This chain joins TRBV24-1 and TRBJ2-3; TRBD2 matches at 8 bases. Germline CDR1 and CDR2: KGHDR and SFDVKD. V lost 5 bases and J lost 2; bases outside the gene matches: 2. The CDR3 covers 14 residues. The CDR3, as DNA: TGTGCCACCAGTGGCGGGGGGAACACAGATACGCAGTATTTT. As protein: CATSGGGNTDTQYF.

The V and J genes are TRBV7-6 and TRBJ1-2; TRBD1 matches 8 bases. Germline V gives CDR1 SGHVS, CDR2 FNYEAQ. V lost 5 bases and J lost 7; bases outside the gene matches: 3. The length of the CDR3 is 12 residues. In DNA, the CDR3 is TGTGCCAGCAGCGACAGGGGTTTTGGCTACACCTTC. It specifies CASSDRGFGYTF.

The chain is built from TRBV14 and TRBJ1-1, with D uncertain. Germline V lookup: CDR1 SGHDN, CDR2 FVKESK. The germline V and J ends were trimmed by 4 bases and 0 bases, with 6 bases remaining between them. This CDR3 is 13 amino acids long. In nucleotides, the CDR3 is TGTGCCAGCAGCCTGGTTGTGAACACTGAAGCTTTCTTT. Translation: CASSLVVNTEAFF.

In nucleotides, the CDR3 is TGTGCCATCAGTGAGTCGTCAGGGCTCAATCAGCCCCAGCATTTT. Its protein is CAISESSGLNQPQHF. The chain uses TRBV10-3 and TRBJ1-5; possibly TRBD1 for D (5 bases). With 0 bases removed from V and 3 bases from J, the gap between germline ends came to 9 bases. From germline, CDR1 is ENHRY and CDR2 SYGVKD. This CDR3 is built from 15 residues.

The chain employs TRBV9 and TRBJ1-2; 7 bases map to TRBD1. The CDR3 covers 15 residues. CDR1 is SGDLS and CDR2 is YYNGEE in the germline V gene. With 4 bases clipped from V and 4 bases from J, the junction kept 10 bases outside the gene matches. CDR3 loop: CASSQQGTGGYGYTF. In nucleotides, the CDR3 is TGTGCCAGCAGCCAACAGGGGACGGGCGGCTATGGCTACACCTTC.

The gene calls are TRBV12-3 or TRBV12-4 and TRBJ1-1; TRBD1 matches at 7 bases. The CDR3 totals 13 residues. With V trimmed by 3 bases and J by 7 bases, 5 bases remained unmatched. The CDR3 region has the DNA TGTGCCAGCAGTTTCGACAGGGATATTGAAGCTTTCTTT. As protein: CASSFDRDIEAFF.

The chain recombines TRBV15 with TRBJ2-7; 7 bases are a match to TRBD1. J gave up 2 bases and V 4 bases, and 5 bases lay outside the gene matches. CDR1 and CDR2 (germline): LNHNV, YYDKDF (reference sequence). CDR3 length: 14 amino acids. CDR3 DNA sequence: TGTGCCACCAGCACCCGGGACAGAGCCTACGAGCAGTACTTC. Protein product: CATSTRDRAYEQYF.

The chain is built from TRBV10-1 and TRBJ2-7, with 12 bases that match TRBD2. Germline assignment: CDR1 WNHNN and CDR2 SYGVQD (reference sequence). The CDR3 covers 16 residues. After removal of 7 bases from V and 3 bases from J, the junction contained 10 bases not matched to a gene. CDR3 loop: CASTRPGLAGFYEQYF. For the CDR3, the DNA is TGCGCCAGCACCCGACCCGGACTAGCGGGGTTCTACGAGCAGTACTTC.

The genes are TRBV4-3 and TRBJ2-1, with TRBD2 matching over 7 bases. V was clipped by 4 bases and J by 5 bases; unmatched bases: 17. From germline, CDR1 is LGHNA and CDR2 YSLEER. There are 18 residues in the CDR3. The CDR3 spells CASSPGGVGTKKDNEQFF. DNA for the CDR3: TGCGCCAGCAGCCCGGGGGGTGTCGGCACTAAAAAGGACAATGAGCAGTTCTTC.

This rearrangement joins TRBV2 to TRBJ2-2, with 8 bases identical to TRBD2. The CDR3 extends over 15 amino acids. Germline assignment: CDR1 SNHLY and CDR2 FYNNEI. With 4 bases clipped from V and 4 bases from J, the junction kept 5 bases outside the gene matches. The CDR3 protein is CASSVSGAVTGELFF. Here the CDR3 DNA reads TGTGCCAGCAGTGTTAGCGGGGCGGTCACCGGGGAGCTGTTTTTT.

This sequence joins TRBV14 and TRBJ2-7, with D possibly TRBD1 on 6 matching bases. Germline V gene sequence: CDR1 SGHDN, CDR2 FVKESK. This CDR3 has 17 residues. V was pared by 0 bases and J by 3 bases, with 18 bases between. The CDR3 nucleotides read TGTGCCAGCAGCCAAGAACGTTGGGGAACAGGGATCTACGAGCAGTACTTC. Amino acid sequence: CASSQERWGTGIYEQYF. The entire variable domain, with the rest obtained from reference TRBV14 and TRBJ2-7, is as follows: EAGVTQFPSHSVIEKGQTVTLRCDPISGHDNLYWYRRVMGKEIKFLLHFVKESKQDESGMPNNRFLAERTGGTYSTLKVQPAELEDSGVYFCASSQERWGTGIYEQYFGPGTRLTVT.

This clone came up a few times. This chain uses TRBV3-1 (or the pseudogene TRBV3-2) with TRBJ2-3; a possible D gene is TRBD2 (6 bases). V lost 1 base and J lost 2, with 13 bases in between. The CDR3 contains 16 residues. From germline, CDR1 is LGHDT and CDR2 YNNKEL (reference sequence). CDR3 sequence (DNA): TGTGCCAGCAGCCAAGGCCGGGACTCGACCACAGATACGCAGTATTTT. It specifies CASSQGRDSTTDTQYF.

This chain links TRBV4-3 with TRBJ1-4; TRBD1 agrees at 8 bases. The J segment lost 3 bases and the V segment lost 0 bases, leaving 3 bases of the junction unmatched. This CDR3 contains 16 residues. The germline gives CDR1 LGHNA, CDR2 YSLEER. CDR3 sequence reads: CASSQDPTGANEKLFF. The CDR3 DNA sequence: TGCGCCAGCAGCCAAGACCCGACAGGGGCTAATGAAAAACTGTTTTTT.

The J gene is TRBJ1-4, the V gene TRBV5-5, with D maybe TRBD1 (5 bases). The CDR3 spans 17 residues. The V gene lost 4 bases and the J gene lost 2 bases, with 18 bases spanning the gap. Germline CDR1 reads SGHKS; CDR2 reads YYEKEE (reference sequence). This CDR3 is CASSLGRGTETNEKLFF. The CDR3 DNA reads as TGTGCCAGCAGCCTTGGGAGAGGGACGGAGACTAATGAAAAACTGTTTTTT.

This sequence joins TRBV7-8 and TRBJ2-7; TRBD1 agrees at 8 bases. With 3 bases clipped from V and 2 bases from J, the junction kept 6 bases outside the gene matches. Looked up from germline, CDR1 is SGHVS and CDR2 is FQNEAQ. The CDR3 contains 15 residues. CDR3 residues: CASSFAGQDTYEQYF. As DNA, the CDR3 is TGTGCCAGCAGCTTTGCGGGACAGGACACCTACGAGCAGTACTTC.

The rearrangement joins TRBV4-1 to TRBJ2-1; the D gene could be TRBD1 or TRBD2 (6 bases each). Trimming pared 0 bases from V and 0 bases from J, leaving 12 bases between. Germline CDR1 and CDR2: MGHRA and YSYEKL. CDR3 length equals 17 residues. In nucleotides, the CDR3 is TGCGCCAGCAGCCAAGAAGGAGGGGGAGCCTCCTACAATGAGCAGTTCTTC. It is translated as CASSQEGGGASYNEQFF.

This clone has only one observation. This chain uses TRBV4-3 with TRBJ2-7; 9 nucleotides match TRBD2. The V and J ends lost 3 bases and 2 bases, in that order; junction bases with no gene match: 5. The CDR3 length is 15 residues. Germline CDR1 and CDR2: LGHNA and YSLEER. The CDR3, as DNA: TGCGCCAGCAGCCAGGGGACTAGCCCTACCTACGAGCAGTACTTC. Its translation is CASSQGTSPTYEQYF.